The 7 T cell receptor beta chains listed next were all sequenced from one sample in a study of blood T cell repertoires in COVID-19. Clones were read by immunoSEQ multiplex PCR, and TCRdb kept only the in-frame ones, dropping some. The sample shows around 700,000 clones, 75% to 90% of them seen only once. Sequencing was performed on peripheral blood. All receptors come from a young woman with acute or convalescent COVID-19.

CDR3 in DNA: TGTGCCAGCAGCCCAATAGGGGGGGCGCATCAGCCCCAGCATTTT. Amino acid sequence: CASSPIGGAHQPQHF. The chain recombines TRBV7-9 with TRBJ1-5; a possible D gene is TRBD1 (6 bases). The CDR3 runs 15 residues. CDR1 and CDR2 (germline): SEHNR, FQNEAQ (reference sequence). V was clipped by 5 bases and J by 5 bases, with 16 bases between them.

CDR3 sequence: CASSQGPGEGYEQFF. CDR3 DNA: TGTGCCAGCAGCCAAGGCCCAGGGGAGGGTTATGAGCAGTTCTTC. The gene calls are TRBV3-1 (or the pseudogene TRBV3-2) and TRBJ2-1; D is possibly TRBD2 (7 bases). Trimming left V 1 base short and J 8 bases short, with 15 bases between. The CDR3 runs to 15 residues. Per germline, CDR1 LGHDT and CDR2 YNNKEL (reference sequence).

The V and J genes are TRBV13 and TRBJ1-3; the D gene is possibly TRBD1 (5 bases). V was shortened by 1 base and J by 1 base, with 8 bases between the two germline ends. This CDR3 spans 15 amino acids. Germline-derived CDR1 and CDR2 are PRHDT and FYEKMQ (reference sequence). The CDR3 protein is CASSLETVSGNTIYF. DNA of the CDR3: TGTGCCAGCAGCTTAGAGACAGTTTCTGGAAACACCATATATTTT.

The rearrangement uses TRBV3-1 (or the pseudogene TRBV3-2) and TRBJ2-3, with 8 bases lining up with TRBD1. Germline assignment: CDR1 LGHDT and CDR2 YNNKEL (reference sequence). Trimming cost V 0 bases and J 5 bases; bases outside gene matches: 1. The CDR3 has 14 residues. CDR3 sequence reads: CASSQEQGVDTQYF. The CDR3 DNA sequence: TGTGCCAGCAGCCAAGAACAGGGGGTAGATACGCAGTATTTT.

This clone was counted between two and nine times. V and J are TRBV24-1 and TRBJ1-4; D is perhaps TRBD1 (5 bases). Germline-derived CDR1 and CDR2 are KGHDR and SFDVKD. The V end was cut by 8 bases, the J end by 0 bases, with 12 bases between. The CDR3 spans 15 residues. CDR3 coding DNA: TGTGCCACCATGGACGGGGGGTCAACTAATGAAAAACTGTTTTTT. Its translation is CATMDGGSTNEKLFF.

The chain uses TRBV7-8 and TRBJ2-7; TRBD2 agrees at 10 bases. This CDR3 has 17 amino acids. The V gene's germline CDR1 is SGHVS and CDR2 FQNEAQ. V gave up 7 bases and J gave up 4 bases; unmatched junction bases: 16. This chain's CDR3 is CASTNPMKRGGRYEQYF. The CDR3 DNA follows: TGTGCCAGCACCAACCCTATGAAGCGGGGGGGCAGGTACGAGCAGTACTTC.

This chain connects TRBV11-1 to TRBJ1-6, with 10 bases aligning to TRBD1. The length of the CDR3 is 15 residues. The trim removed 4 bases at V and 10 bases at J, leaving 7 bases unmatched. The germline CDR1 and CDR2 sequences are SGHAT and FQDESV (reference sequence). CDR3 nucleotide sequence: TGTGCCAGCAGCTCCGGGACAGGGGTTCGCTCACCCCTCCACTTT. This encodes CASSSGTGVRSPLHF. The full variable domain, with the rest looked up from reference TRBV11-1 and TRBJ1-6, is EAEVAQSPRYKITEKSQAVAFWCDPISGHATLYWYRQILGQGPELLVQFQDESVVDDSQLPKDRFSAERLKGVDSTLKIQPAELGDSAMYLCASSSGTGVRSPLHFGNGTRLTVT.